The clone carrying this T cell receptor beta chain is a singleton in its sample. Antigen unknown. Clones were read by immunoSEQ multiplex PCR, and TCRdb kept only the in-frame ones, dropping some. Of around 1.1 million clones in the sample, roughly 77% were seen once. CDR1 and CDR2 (germline): MDHEN, SYDVKM. The CDR3 is 11 amino acids. J was trimmed by 8 bases and V by 6 bases; bases with no gene match: 3. This sample was included in a study of shared clonotypes between healthy human individuals. Study-level information: The study enrolled a couple of women and three men aged 18 to 49. Findings and limits, study-wide: About 5% of naive CD4 clonotypes were shared across a few donors. Across subsets, estimated richness was generally greater for naive than for memory populations.

J is TRBJ1-2 and V is TRBV28, with 7 bases that match TRBD1. The origin of this receptor is a man between 18 and 35 years old in good health. Some clones in this sample may be carry-over from other donors' samples. The specimen sequenced was memory CD4+ T cells from PBMCs. Subset reported: CD45RA-negative fraction. The CDR3 here is CASRTGRGYTF. In DNA, the CDR3 is TGTGCCAGCAGGACAGGGCGCGGCTACACCTTC.